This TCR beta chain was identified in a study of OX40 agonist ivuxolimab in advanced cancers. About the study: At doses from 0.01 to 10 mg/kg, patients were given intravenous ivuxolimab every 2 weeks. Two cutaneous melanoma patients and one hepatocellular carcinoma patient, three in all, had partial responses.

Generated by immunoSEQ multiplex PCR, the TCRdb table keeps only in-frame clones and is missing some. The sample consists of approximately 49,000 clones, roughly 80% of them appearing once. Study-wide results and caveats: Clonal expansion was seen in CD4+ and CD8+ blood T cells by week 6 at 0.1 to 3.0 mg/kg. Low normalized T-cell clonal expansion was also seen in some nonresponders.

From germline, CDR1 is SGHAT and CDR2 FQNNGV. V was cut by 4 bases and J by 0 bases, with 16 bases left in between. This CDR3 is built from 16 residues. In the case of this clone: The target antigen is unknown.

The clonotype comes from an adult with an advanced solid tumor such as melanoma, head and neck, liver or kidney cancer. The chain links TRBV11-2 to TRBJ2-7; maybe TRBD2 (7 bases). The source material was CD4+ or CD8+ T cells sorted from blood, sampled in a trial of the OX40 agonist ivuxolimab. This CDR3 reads CASSSLGGDTSYEQYF. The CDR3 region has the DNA TGTGCCAGCAGCTCCTTGGGGGGGGACACCTCCTACGAGCAGTACTTC.